Presented here are 12 T cell receptor beta chains from one specimen sequenced in a study of control samples from healthy donors and cancer patients. Produced via immunoSEQ multiplex PCR; TCRdb's table is partial and in-frame only. The table shows 100,000 to 150,000 clones, with approximately 87% occurring only once. What was sequenced was blood. The receptors derive from a man in his 60s in good health.

There are a few counts of this clone. The J gene is TRBJ1-5, the V gene TRBV7-8; D remains unclear. The germline V gene has CDR1 SGHVS and CDR2 FQNEAQ. The CDR3 contains 18 residues. The V end was cut by 1 base, the J end by 1 base, with 17 bases between. The CDR3 is CASSLVGIGVGSNQPQHF. The CDR3 DNA reads TGTGCCAGCAGCTTAGTGGGGATTGGGGTGGGAAGCAATCAGCCCCAGCATTTT.

CDR3 DNA: TGTGCCAGCAGATTCGACAGGTTCTACGAGCAGTACTTC. Translating gives CASRFDRFYEQYF. The chain couples TRBV7-8 to TRBJ2-7; a possible D gene is TRBD1 (6 bases). Germline CDR1 is SGHVS and CDR2 is FQNEAQ. V was shortened by 6 bases and J by 3 bases, with 12 bases between the two germline ends. CDR3 length equals 13 residues.

This chain uses TRBV9 with TRBJ2-3, with a tentative D call TRBD2 (6 bases). The germline V gene encodes CDR1 SGDLS and CDR2 YYNGEE. The CDR3 length is 16 residues. With 0 bases removed from V and 3 bases from J, the gap between germline ends came to 14 bases. The CDR3 coding sequence is TGTGCCAGCAGCGTAGGGGACTCTCGGGCGACAGATACGCAGTATTTT. Translating gives CASSVGDSRATDTQYF.

The chain combines TRBV19 with TRBJ1-1; D call uncertain. V lost 4 bases and J lost 1, with 4 bases in between. Germline CDR1 LNHDA, CDR2 SQIVND (reference sequence). The CDR3 is made up of 12 amino acids. Written as DNA, the CDR3 is TGTGCCAGTAGTAGACAGAACACTGAAGCTTTCTTT. Protein sequence: CASSRQNTEAFF.

V gene TRBV3-1 (or the pseudogene TRBV3-2) combines with J gene TRBJ1-4; no firm D call. CDR3 length: 16 residues. CDR1 LGHDT and CDR2 YNNKEL come from the germline V gene (reference sequence). V gave up 0 bases and J gave up 7 bases, with 15 bases separating them. The CDR3 loop reads CASSQDEPGMREKLFF. The CDR3 DNA sequence: TGTGCCAGCAGCCAAGACGAGCCGGGTATGCGTGAAAAACTGTTTTTT.

This sequence joins TRBV19 and TRBJ1-4, with TRBD1 identical over 8 bases. The trim removed 6 bases at V and 8 bases at J, leaving 5 bases unmatched. This CDR3 contains 13 residues. Per the germline V gene, CDR1 is LNHDA and CDR2 is SQIVND (reference sequence). The CDR3 is CASSRGLSEKLFF. The CDR3 DNA reads TGTGCCAGTAGCAGGGGGCTGAGCGAAAAACTGTTTTTT.

For the CDR3, the DNA is TGTGCCAGCAGCTTACTAGGGACAGGAGGGTTCTTC. This sequence encodes CASSLLGTGGFF. The J gene is TRBJ2-1, the V gene TRBV11-2; 8 bases fit TRBD1. V lost 2 bases and J lost 15; bases outside the gene matches: 6. CDR1 is SGHAT, CDR2 FQNNGV, per germline. The CDR3 extends over 12 amino acids.

This chain uses TRBV7-2 with TRBJ1-5, with 7 bases aligning to TRBD1. The V gene's germline CDR1 is SGHTA and CDR2 FQGNSA. This CDR3 spans 13 amino acids. Trimming took 5 bases from V and 4 from J; bases not matched to a gene: 2. The CDR3, as DNA: TGTGCCAGCAGCCAGGGACAGAATCAGCCCCAGCATTTT. As protein: CASSQGQNQPQHF. Looking up the rest from reference TRBV7-2 and TRBJ1-5 gives the full variable domain: GAGVSQSPSNKVTEKGKDVELRCDPISGHTALYWYRQSLGQGLEFLIYFQGNSAPDKSGLPSDRFSAERTGGSVSTLTIQRTQQEDSAVYLCASSQGQNQPQHFGDGTRLSIL.

The chain recombines TRBV5-6 with TRBJ1-2; unclear D gene. This CDR3 has 16 residues. The ends were cut back, 1 base at V and 0 bases at J, with 13 bases in the middle. Looked up from germline, CDR1 is SGHDT and CDR2 is YYEEEE. In DNA form, the CDR3 reads TGTGCCAGCAGCTTGCCGGGGTCCCTAACTAACTATGGCTACACCTTC. Translating gives CASSLPGSLTNYGYTF. The full variable domain, rest sourced from reference TRBV5-6 and TRBJ1-2, is DAGVTQSPTHLIKTRGQQVTLRCSPKSGHDTVSWYQQALGQGPQFIFQYYEEEERQRGNFPDRFSGHQFPNYSSELNVNALLLGDSALYLCASSLPGSLTNYGYTFGSGTRLTVV.

This clone was seen a single time. V gene TRBV7-2 combines with J gene TRBJ1-2; weak D call: TRBD1 (5 bases). Trimming shortened V by 4 bases and J by 7 bases, and 19 bases separated the two germline ends. Germline V gives CDR1 SGHTA, CDR2 FQGNSA. The CDR3 contains 15 residues. CDR3 nucleotides: TGTGCCAGCAGCTCTGCCGGGACCCCAAACGGTGGCTACACCTTC. Residues: CASSSAGTPNGGYTF.

The chain combines TRBV30 with TRBJ2-1; TRBD2 is a possible D gene (6 bases). V was pared by 3 bases and J by 7 bases, with 22 bases between. Germline loops: CDR1 GTSNPN, CDR2 SVGIG (reference sequence). The CDR3 covers 16 residues. The CDR3 loop is CAWSAGLNLPANEQFF. CDR3 DNA: TGTGCCTGGAGCGCGGGACTCAATCTCCCAGCGAATGAGCAGTTCTTC.

V usage is TRBV10-3 and J usage is TRBJ1-1; tentatively, D is TRBD1 (6 bases). V was shortened by 6 bases and J by 0 bases, with 8 bases between the two germline ends. Germline V gene data show CDR1 as ENHRY and CDR2 as SYGVKD. The CDR3 runs to 13 residues. The CDR3 loop is CAIRGTLNTEAFF. The DNA of the CDR3 is TGTGCCATCAGGGGGACACTGAACACTGAAGCTTTCTTT.